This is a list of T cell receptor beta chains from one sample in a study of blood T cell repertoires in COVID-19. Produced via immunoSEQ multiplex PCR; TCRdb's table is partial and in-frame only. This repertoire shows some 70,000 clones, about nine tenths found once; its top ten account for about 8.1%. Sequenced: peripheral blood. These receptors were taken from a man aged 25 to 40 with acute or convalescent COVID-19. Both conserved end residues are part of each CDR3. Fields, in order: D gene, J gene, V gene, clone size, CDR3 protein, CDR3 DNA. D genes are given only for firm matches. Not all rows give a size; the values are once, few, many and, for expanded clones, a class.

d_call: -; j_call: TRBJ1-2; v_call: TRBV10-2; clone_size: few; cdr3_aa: CASVKGEGRGRHGYTF; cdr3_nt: TGCGCCAGCGTAAAAGGGGAGGGCAGGGGACGTCATGGCTACACCTTC
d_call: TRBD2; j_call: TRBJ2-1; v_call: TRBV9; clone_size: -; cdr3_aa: CASSAGTITYNEQFF; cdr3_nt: TGTGCCAGCAGCGCGGGGACTATAACCTACAATGAGCAGTTCTTC
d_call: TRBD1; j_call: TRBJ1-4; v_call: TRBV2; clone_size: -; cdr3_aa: CASSTGTGEGEKLFF; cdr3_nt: TGTGCCAGCAGTACCGGGACAGGGGAGGGTGAAAAACTGTTTTTT
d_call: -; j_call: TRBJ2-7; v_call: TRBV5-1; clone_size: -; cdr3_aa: CASRLTGSGLGQYF; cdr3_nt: TGCGCCAGCAGGCTGACAGGGAGCGGGCTTGGGCAGTACTTC
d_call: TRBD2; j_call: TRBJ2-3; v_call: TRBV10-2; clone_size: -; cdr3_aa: CASSLPTSGRRNTQYF; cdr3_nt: TGCGCCAGCAGTCTCCCTACTAGCGGGAGAAGAAATACGCAGTATTTT
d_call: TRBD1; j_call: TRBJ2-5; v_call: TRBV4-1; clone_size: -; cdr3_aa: CASSQAQGRETQYF; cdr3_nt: TGCGCCAGCAGCCAAGCACAGGGGCGCGAGACCCAGTACTTC
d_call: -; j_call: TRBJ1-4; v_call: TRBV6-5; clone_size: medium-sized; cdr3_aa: CASRPGGTNEKLFF; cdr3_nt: TGTGCCAGCAGGCCAGGAGGAACTAATGAAAAACTGTTTTTT
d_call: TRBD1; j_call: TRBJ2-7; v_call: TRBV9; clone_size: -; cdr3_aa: CASSAGGDRGYEQYF; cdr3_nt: TGTGCCAGCAGCGCCGGAGGGGACAGGGGCTACGAGCAGTACTTC
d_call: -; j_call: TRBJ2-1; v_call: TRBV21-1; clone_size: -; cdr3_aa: CASFVAEGQYNEQFF; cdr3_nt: TGTGCCAGCTTCGTAGCGGAAGGGCAATACAATGAGCAGTTCTTC
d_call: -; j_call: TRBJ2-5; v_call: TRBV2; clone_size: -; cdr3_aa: CASVRGTRETQYF; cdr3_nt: TGTGCCAGCGTTAGGGGGACCCGCGAGACCCAGTACTTC
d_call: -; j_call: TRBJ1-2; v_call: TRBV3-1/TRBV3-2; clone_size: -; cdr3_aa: CASSRGQANYGYTF; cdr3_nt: TGTGCCAGCAGCCGCGGACAAGCTAACTATGGCTACACCTTC
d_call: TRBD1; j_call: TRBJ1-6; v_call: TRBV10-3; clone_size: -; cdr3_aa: CAISRAGQGNSPLHF; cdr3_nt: TGTGCCATCAGTCGTGCCGGACAGGGGAATTCACCCCTCCACTTT
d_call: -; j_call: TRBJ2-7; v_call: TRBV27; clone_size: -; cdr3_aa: CASSSGQIYEQYF; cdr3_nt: TGTGCCAGCAGTTCCGGACAGATCTACGAGCAGTACTTC
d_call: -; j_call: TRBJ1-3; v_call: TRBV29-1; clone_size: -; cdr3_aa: CSVSHGVSGNTIYF; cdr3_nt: TGCAGCGTCTCCCACGGAGTTTCTGGAAACACCATATATTTT
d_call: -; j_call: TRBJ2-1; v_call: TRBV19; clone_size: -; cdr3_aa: CASSIGAARNYNEQFF; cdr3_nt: TGTGCCAGTAGTATAGGTGCGGCGCGAAACTACAATGAGCAGTTCTTC
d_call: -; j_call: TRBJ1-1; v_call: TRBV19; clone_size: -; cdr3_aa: CASSQQGRGTEAFF; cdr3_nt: TGTGCCAGTAGTCAACAGGGCCGGGGCACTGAAGCTTTCTTT
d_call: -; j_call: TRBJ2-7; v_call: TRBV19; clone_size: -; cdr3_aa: CASTQGFGEQYF; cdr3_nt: TGTGCCAGTACGCAGGGATTCGGCGAGCAGTACTTC
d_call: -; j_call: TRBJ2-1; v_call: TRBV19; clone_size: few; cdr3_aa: CASSIEGSSYNEQFF; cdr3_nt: TGTGCCAGTAGTATTGAGGGCAGCTCCTACAATGAGCAGTTCTTC
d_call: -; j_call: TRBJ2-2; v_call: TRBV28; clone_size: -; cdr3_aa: CASSLGGTGELFF; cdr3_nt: TGTGCCAGCAGTTTAGGCGGAACCGGGGAGCTGTTTTTT
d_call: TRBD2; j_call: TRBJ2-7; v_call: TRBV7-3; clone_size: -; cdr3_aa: CASSPLAGGPYEQYF; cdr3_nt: TGTGCCAGCAGCCCTCTAGCGGGAGGGCCATACGAGCAGTACTTC
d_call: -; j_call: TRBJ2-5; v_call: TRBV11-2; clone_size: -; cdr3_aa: CASSQLGGGGETQYF; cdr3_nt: TGTGCCAGCAGCCAACTCGGGGGCGGGGGCGAGACCCAGTACTTC
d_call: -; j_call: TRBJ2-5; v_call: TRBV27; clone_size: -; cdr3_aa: CASSNPRRETKTQYF; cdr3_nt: TGTGCCAGCAGTAACCCGAGACGGGAAACGAAGACCCAGTACTTC
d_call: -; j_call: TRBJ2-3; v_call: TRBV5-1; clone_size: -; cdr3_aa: CASSPQVGPRSTDTQYF; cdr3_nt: TGCGCCAGCAGCCCCCAAGTCGGCCCTAGAAGCACAGATACGCAGTATTTT
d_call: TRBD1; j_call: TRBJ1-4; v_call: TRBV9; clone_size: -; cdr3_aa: CASSVGLTGQNEKLFF; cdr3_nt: TGTGCCAGCAGCGTAGGTCTGACAGGGCAAAATGAAAAACTGTTTTTT
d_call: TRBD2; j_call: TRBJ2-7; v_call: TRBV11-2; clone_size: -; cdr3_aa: CASSLDWTSGRAGSYEQYF; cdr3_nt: TGTGCCAGCAGCTTAGATTGGACTAGCGGGAGGGCCGGTTCCTACGAGCAGTACTTC
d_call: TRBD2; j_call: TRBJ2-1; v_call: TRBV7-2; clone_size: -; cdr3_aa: CASSPTGTSPNEQFF; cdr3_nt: TGTGCCAGCAGCCCCACCGGGACTAGCCCTAATGAGCAGTTCTTC
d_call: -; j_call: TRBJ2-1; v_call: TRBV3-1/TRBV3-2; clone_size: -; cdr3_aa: CASSQRQGFYNEQFF; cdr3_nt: TGTGCCAGCAGCCAGAGGCAGGGATTCTACAATGAGCAGTTCTTC
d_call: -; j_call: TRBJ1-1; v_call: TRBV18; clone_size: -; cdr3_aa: CASSLKGGAFF; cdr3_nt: TGTGCCAGCTCCCTTAAGGGAGGAGCTTTCTTT
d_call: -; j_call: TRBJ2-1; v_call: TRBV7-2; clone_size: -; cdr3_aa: CASSSLDLGGNEQFF; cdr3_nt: TGTGCCAGCAGCTCCTTAGATCTAGGGGGCAATGAGCAGTTCTTC
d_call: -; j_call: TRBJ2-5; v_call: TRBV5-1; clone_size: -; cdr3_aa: CASSTQETQYF; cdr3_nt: TGCGCCAGCAGTACTCAAGAGACCCAGTACTTC
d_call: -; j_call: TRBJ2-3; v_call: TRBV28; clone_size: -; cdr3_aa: CASSLSFGTDTQYF; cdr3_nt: TGTGCCAGCAGTTTATCTTTCGGCACAGATACGCAGTATTTT
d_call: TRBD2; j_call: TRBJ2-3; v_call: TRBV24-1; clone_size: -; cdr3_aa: CATASGRRSTDTQYF; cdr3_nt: TGTGCCACAGCGAGCGGGAGAAGGAGCACAGATACGCAGTATTTT
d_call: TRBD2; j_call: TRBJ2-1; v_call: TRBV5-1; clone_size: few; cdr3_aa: CASRTSGRKDNEQFF; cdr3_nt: TGCGCCAGCAGGACTAGCGGGAGGAAGGACAATGAGCAGTTCTTC
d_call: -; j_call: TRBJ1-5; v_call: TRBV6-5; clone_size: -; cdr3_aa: CASSYSNRAHQPQHF; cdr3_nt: TGTGCCAGCAGTTACTCGAACAGGGCCCATCAGCCCCAGCATTTT
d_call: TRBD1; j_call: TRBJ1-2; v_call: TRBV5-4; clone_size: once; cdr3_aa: CASSLDRGRGYTF; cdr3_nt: TGTGCCAGCAGCTTGGACAGGGGGCGCGGCTACACCTTC
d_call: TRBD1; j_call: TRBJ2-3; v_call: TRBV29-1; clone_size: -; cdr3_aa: CSVVVPGQGQTDTQYF; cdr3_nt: TGCAGCGTTGTAGTACCGGGACAGGGTCAGACAGATACGCAGTATTTT
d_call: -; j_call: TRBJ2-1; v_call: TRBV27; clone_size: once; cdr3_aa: CASSDPRKHEQFF; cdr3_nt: TGTGCCAGCAGTGACCCGAGGAAGCATGAGCAGTTCTTC
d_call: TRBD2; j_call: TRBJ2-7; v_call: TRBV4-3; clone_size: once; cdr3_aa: CASSQDRAREGAYEQYF; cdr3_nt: TGCGCCAGCAGCCAAGATAGGGCCCGGGAGGGGGCCTACGAGCAGTACTTC
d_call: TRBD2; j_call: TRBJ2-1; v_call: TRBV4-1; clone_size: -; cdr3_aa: CASSQETLLAHNEQFF; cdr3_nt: TGCGCCAGCAGCCAAGAGACCCTACTAGCGCACAATGAGCAGTTCTTC
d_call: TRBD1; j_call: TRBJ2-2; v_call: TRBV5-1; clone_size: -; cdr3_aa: CASSPGDRDFGELFF; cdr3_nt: TGCGCCAGCAGCCCCGGGGACAGGGACTTCGGGGAGCTGTTTTTT
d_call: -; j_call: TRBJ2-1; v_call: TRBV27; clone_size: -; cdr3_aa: CASSLFAGVAESNEQFF; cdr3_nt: TGTGCCAGCAGTTTATTCGCCGGGGTAGCGGAGTCTAATGAGCAGTTCTTC
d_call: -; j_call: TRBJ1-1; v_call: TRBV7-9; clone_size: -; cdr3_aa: CASSWANTEAFF; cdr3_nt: TGTGCCAGCAGCTGGGCTAACACTGAAGCTTTCTTT
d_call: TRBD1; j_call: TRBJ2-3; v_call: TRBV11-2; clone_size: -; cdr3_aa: CASSLGQLLRDTQYF; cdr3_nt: TGTGCCAGCAGCCTGGGACAGTTACTTAGGGATACGCAGTATTTT
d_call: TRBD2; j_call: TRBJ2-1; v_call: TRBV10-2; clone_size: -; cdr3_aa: CASSAGREAITHEQFF; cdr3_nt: TGCGCCAGCAGTGCGGGTCGGGAGGCTATTACACATGAGCAGTTCTTC
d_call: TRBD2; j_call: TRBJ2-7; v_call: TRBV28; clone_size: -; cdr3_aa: CASSVGGAGGPWGF; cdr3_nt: TGTGCCAGCAGTGTGGGGGGAGCGGGAGGGCCTTGGGGCTTC
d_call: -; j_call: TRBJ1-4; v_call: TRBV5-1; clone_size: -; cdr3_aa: CAPAGEDEKLFF; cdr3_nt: TGCGCCCCCGCGGGGGAGGATGAAAAACTGTTTTTT
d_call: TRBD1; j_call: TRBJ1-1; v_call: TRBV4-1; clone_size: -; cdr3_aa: CASSHLQGVNTEAFF; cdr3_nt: TGCGCCAGCAGCCATCTACAGGGGGTGAACACTGAAGCTTTCTTT
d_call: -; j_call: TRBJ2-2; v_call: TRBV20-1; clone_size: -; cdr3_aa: CSASLGASGELFF; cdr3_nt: TGCAGTGCTAGTTTGGGGGCATCCGGGGAGCTGTTTTTT